This TCR beta chain was retrieved from a study of OX40 agonist ivuxolimab in advanced cancers. Assay: immunoSEQ multiplex PCR; the TCRdb copy retains only in-frame clones and omits some. The data hold 65,000 or so clones, with more than 80% observed a single time. Here the sequenced sample was CD4+ or CD8+ T cells sorted from blood, taken in a trial of the OX40 agonist ivuxolimab. The origin of this receptor is an adult with an advanced solid tumor such as melanoma, head and neck, liver or kidney cancer.

CDR3: CASSSGTGGFDSPLHF. The CDR3 nucleotides read TGTGCCAGCAGCTCCGGGACAGGGGGCTTTGATTCACCCCTCCACTTT. The chain is built from TRBV5-6 and TRBJ1-6; 12 nucleotides align to TRBD1. V lost 3 bases to trimming and J lost 8 bases; unmatched junction nucleotides: 6. Germline assignment: CDR1 SGHDT and CDR2 YYEEEE. There are 16 residues in the CDR3.